This T cell receptor beta chain was obtained from a study of early stage breast cancer tumors. Study-wide background: The ER+/PR+/HER2- tumors included about 8 ductal and a handful of lobular carcinomas.

Germline CDR1 GTSNPN, CDR2 SVGIG (reference sequence). The ends lost 5 bases at V and 3 bases at J; junction bases unmatched: 10. This CDR3 comprises 15 residues. TCRdb's copy holds only in-frame clones and misses some; the assay was immunoSEQ multiplex PCR. Seen here are 50,000 to 65,000 clones, 60% to 85% observed once, and the top ten hold approximately 3.6%. Sequencing was done on a sample of blood. V gene TRBV30 combines with J gene TRBJ2-3; 8 bases are a match to TRBD1. The sequence was collected from a person under 45 with breast cancer. CDR3 region: CAWDRDRRRTDTQYF. The CDR3, as DNA: TGTGCCTGGGACCGGGACAGGAGGAGGACAGATACGCAGTATTTT.